The clone carrying this TCR beta chain was recorded at least ten times. The time point denotes: blood at routine non-recurrence follow-up after resection. The sample originates from a study of spatial heterogeneity in lung cancer. Study context: Detection consistently yielded more beta chains than alpha chains.

Trimming took 4 bases from V and 7 from J; bases not matched to a gene: 5. The germline CDR1 and CDR2 sequences are KGHDR and SFDVKD. This CDR3 is 13 amino acids long. Individually, TCR cDNA molecules were each labelled with a unique molecular identifier. TCRdb reprocessed the 5' RACE reads via MiXCR and lists one record per CDR3 protein. This sample has about 43,000 distinct CDR3 sequences, with about 23% found just once. The receptor's source is a female donor with early-stage non-small cell lung cancer. This chain joins TRBV24-1 and TRBJ1-2; 7 nucleotides match TRBD1. The starting material was PBMCs, obtained at follow-up. The CDR3 DNA follows: TGTGCCACCAGTGACCGAGGGGGCCGTGGCTACACCTTC. This sequence encodes CATSDRGGRGYTF.